The T cell receptor (beta chain) described here comes from a study of chemoradiotherapy in HPV16-positive cancers. Data came from immunoSEQ multiplex PCR; TCRdb stores just in-frame clones and leaves some out. This table has about 530 clones, about 92% appearing once. The CDR3 has 14 residues. Germline lookup yields CDR1 SGDLS and CDR2 YYNGEE. V was pared by 0 bases and J by 4 bases, with 10 bases between. The chain recombines TRBV9 with TRBJ1-2; D not certain. This specimen was tumor tissue, taken from a patient who underwent chemoradiotherapy. The source is a human donor with HPV-associated anogenital cancer. The CDR3 coding sequence is TGTGCCAGCAGCGTAGAGAGCATTTTCTATGGCTACACCTTC. Amino acid sequence: CASSVESIFYGYTF.